In its sample, the clone carrying this TCR beta chain was seen many times. As yet, its antigen is unknown. Using RNA transcripts as the source, TCR beta CDR3 regions were amplified. The HTBI set primed first-round TCR CDR3 RT-PCR. TCRdb passed the multiplex PCR reads through MiXCR, listing each CDR3 protein once. The sample contains 370,000 or so distinct CDR3 sequences, about 13% of which appear only once. This entry is derived from a study of T cells in Graves' hyperthyroidism and ophthalmopathy. Turning to the study itself: Upon initial diagnosis and before any treatment, peripheral blood was collected.

The CDR3 runs to 12 residues. Germline V gene data show CDR1 as MNHEY and CDR2 as SVGEGT. V dropped 2 bases and J dropped 5 bases, with 6 bases sitting between them. Study results and limitations: Among clonotypes expanded in thyroid above 0.001, most were also found in blood.

Sequenced: blood. This TCR was recovered from a man aged 25 to 40 with Graves' hyperthyroidism that later progressed to Graves' ophthalmopathy. The chain couples TRBV6-2 or TRBV6-3 to TRBJ1-2; D not certain. The CDR3 reads CASSYGEYGYTF. The CDR3 nucleotides read TGTGCCAGCAGTTACGGGGAGTATGGCTACACCTTC.